The clone carrying this T cell receptor beta chain was observed once. V trimming: 5 bases; J trimming: 1 base; junction bases outside the gene matches: 3. The CDR3 totals 16 residues. Per the germline V gene, CDR1 is WNHNN and CDR2 is SYGVQD (reference sequence). Use of 60 Vbeta and 13 Jbeta primers characterized the PCR. Sequencing was performed with immunoSEQ multiplex PCR; in TCRdb, only in-frame clones are kept and a portion is missing. The sample lists roughly 190,000 clones, roughly 78% occurring once. The data were taken from a study of cytomegalovirus exposure and HLA in healthy donors. The J gene is TRBJ2-3, the V gene TRBV10-1; TRBD2 aligns across 13 bases. Specimen: PBMCs. This receptor was taken from a girl between 10 and 17 years old in good health and CMV-seropositive. CDR3 amino acids: CASSKGTSGGTDTQYF. For the CDR3, the DNA is TGCGCCAGCAGTAAAGGGACTAGCGGGGGCACAGATACGCAGTATTTT.